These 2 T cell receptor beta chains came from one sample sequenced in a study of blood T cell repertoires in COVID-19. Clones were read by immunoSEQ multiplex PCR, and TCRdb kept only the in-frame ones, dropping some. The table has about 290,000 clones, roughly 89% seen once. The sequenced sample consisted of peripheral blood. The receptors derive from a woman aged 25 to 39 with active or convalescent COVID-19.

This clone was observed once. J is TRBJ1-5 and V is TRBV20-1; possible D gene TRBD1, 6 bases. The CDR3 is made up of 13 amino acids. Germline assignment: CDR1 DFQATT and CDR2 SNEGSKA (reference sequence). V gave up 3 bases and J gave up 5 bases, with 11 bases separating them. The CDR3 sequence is CSASRAGDQPQHF. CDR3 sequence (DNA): TGCAGTGCTAGTCGGGCAGGGGATCAGCCCCAGCATTTT.

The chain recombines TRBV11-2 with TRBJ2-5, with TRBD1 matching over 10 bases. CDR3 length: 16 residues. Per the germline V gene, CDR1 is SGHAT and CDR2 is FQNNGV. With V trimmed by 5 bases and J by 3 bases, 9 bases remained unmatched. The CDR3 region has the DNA TGTGCCAGCAGCCCACTCCGACAGGGGGCCGAAGAGACCCAGTACTTC. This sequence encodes CASSPLRQGAEETQYF. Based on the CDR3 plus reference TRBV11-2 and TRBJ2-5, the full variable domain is EAGVAQSPRYKIIEKRQSVAFWCNPISGHATLYWYQQILGQGPKLLIQFQNNGVVDDSQLPKDRFSAERLKGVDSTLKIQPAKLEDSAVYLCASSPLRQGAEETQYFGPGTRLLVL.